This entry concerns a single TCR beta chain. Its target is not known. The sample comes from a study of T cell responses to AZD1222 COVID-19 vaccine. Study-level points and caveats: Reports indicate that nearly half of spike-specific TCRs are directed at unmutated variant regions. Baseline serology detected seropositivity in only a handful of AZD1222 recipients.

Germline trimming cut 4 bases from V and 7 bases from J; bases unmatched to any gene: 13. The CDR3 has 16 amino acids. Per germline, CDR1 SGDLS and CDR2 YYNGEE. Assay: immunoSEQ multiplex PCR; the TCRdb copy retains only in-frame clones and omits some. The sample contains around 100,000 clones, around 90% of which appear only once. The material sequenced was peripheral blood, taken on day 0 of AZD1222 vaccination. This sequence joins TRBV9 and TRBJ2-2; the match to TRBD2 covers 7 bases. This sequence originates from an adult in good health. The CDR3 loop reads CASSPLSGGRGGELFF. The CDR3 DNA sequence: TGTGCCAGCAGCCCACTTAGCGGAGGGAGGGGCGGGGAGCTGTTTTTT.